This T cell receptor beta chain came from a study of blood T cell repertoires in COVID-19. TCRdb's table, derived via immunoSEQ multiplex PCR, lists solely in-frame clones and lacks some. Seen here are around 210,000 clones, roughly 88% observed once, and the top ten hold 1.5%. Germline lookup yields CDR1 ENHRY and CDR2 SYGVKD. V was cut by 0 bases and J by 15 bases, with 12 bases left in between. The length of the CDR3 is 13 residues. The material sequenced was peripheral blood. The chain recombines TRBV10-3 with TRBJ1-6; D is ambiguous. This TCR derives from a man younger than 35 with active or convalescent COVID-19. The DNA of the CDR3 is TGTGCCATCAGTGAGTCAAGCCGCCCGGTCCTCCACTTT. Translation gives CAISESSRPVLHF.